This record concerns one TCR beta chain sequence. The CDR3 contains 17 residues. Per the germline V gene, CDR1 is SNHLY and CDR2 is FYNNEI. V trimming: 7 bases; J trimming: 12 bases; junction bases outside the gene matches: 22. Sequencing used immunoSEQ multiplex PCR; TCRdb keeps in-frame clones, though not all of them. The repertoire holds about 82,000 clones, with about 88% as singletons. The data stem from a study of OX40 agonist ivuxolimab in advanced cancers. Whole-study context: Dose-escalation patients' cancers were hepatocellular carcinoma, melanoma, renal cell or head and neck cancer. Participants averaged roughly 57 years of age (range roughly 23 to 85) and were 82.7% male.

Autoimmune disease history or systemic immunosuppression disqualified patients. This clonotype originated in an adult with an advanced solid tumor such as melanoma, head and neck, liver or kidney cancer. Sequenced material: CD4+ or CD8+ T cells sorted from blood, taken in a trial of the OX40 agonist ivuxolimab. J is TRBJ1-1 and V is TRBV2; TRBD1 matches at 11 bases. The CDR3 is CASNLYFLSRDRGTTFF. CDR3 bases: TGTGCCAGCAATCTATATTTCCTAAGTCGGGACAGGGGGACAACTTTCTTT. Combining the CDR3 with reference TRBV2 and TRBJ1-1 gives the whole variable domain EPEVTQTPSHQVTQMGQEVILRCVPISNHLYFYWYRQILGQKVEFLVSFYNNEISEKSEIFDDQFSVERPDGSNFTLKIRSTKLEDSAMYFCASNLYFLSRDRGTTFFGQGTRLTVV.